This T cell receptor (beta chain) emerged from a study of beta chain features in type 1 diabetes. Notes on the study in general: Among all four CD4+ subsets, Type 1 diabetes patients had TCRB CDR3s that were moderately but significantly shorter.

Reverse transcription of all isolated RNA meant that expressed TCRB transcripts were sequenced. The repertoire was sequenced with immunoSEQ multiplex PCR; TCRdb's copy has only in-frame clones and lacks some. The data contain around 160,000 clones, around 63% of them seen just once; the ten biggest clones take up about 0.081%. CDR1 GTSNPN and CDR2 SVGIG come from the germline V gene (reference sequence). The CDR3 runs to 21 residues. The V segment lost 0 bases and the J segment 0 bases; nucleotides outside the gene matches: 16. About this clone itself: As yet, its antigen is unknown.

The sample comprised naive CD4+ T cells from blood. The clonotype comes from a man aged 25 to 45 with type 1 diabetes. This chain uses TRBV30 with TRBJ2-1; 11 bases are a match to TRBD2. In DNA, the CDR3 is TGTGCCTGGAGTGTGTTTCTCCTAGCGGGGGGTCCTCCAAGCTCCTACAATGAGCAGTTCTTC. Translation gives CAWSVFLLAGGPPSSYNEQFF.